These 13 T cell receptor beta chains were sequenced from one sample in a study of T cell changes during pregnancy in multiple sclerosis. Assay used: immunoSEQ multiplex PCR; TCRdb lists only in-frame clones, some missing. Here the sample spans 30,000 to 45,000 clones, about 92% being singletons. The source material was CD4+ T cells from peripheral blood mononuclear cells, sampled in the third trimester of pregnancy. The receptors shown here come from a female donor in good health, enrolled as a control in a pregnancy study.

The chain links TRBV14 to TRBJ1-4, with D perhaps matching TRBD1 (5 bases). Deletions cut 0 bases from V and 5 bases from J, with 13 bases between. The CDR3 contains 16 residues. Germline CDR1 SGHDN, CDR2 FVKESK. CDR3 loop: CASSQDLGDYNEKLFF. Here the CDR3 DNA reads TGTGCCAGCAGCCAAGATTTGGGGGACTACAATGAAAAACTGTTTTTT.

This CDR3 reads CASSSPGRGPGNTIYF. The DNA of the CDR3 is TGTGCCAGTAGTTCCCCCGGCAGGGGGCCAGGAAACACCATATATTTT. This chain uses TRBV19 with TRBJ1-3; 8 nucleotides agree with TRBD1. The trim removed 5 bases at V and 4 bases at J, leaving 10 bases unmatched. CDR1 and CDR2 from the germline V gene are LNHDA and SQIVND (reference sequence). The CDR3 length is 16 residues.

This clone has a single count. CDR3 DNA sequence: TGTGCCAGCAGCCTAGGGGACAGGTCGCAAGAGACCCAGTACTTC. As protein: CASSLGDRSQETQYF. The chain has TRBV7-2 and TRBJ2-5, with 8 nucleotides matching TRBD1. Per germline, CDR1 SGHTA and CDR2 FQGNSA. The J segment lost 2 bases and the V segment lost 5 bases, leaving 7 bases of the junction unmatched. This CDR3 is built from 15 residues.

The rearrangement links TRBV6-4 to TRBJ2-6; D call uncertain. The germline V gene encodes CDR1 MRHNA and CDR2 SNTAGT. The CDR3 consists of 16 residues. Trimming removed 0 bases at V and 4 bases at J, with 10 bases between. The CDR3, as DNA: TGTGCCAGCAGTGACTCTATACATCCCGGGGCCAACGTCCTGACTTTC. Its protein product is CASSDSIHPGANVLTF.

A remark on this clone: An end of the junction differs from the germline gene, which may be a read error. This chain links TRBV11-3 with TRBJ2-1; D might be TRBD2 (5 bases). The germline V gene has CDR1 SGHNT and CDR2 YENEEA. The CDR3 totals 13 residues. CDR3: CASSLRGSGERVF. For the CDR3, the DNA is TGTGCCAGCAGCCTACGAGGCAGCGGTGAGCGCGTCTTC. The complete variable domain, with remaining parts taken from reference TRBV11-3 and TRBJ2-1, reads EAGVVQSPRYKIIEKKQPVAFWCNPISGHNTLYWYLQNLGQGPELLIRYENEEAVDDSQLPKDRFSAERLKGVDSTLKIQPAELGDSAVYLCASSLRGSGERVFGPGTRLTVL.

V usage is TRBV18 and J usage is TRBJ2-5; the D gene is possibly TRBD1 (6 bases). The CDR3 contains 18 residues. Per germline, CDR1 KGHSH and CDR2 LQKENI. Trimming removed 3 bases from V and 2 bases from J, with 22 bases in between. CDR3 residues: CASSPRNLQGRGQETQYF. For the CDR3, the DNA is TGTGCCAGCTCACCGCGAAACCTACAGGGTAGGGGACAAGAGACCCAGTACTTC.

J is TRBJ1-3 and V is TRBV19; 7 bases align to TRBD1. Trimming at V came to 3 bases and at J to 3 bases, leaving 5 bases not matched to a gene. Germline V gene sequence: CDR1 LNHDA, CDR2 SQIVND (reference sequence). CDR3 size: 15 residues. The CDR3 DNA sequence: TGTGCCAGTAGTATCGGCAGGGGGAGTGGAAACACCATATATTTT. Its translation: CASSIGRGSGNTIYF.

This clone is a singleton in its sample. The chain links TRBV15 to TRBJ2-5; possible D gene TRBD1, 5 bases. The CDR3 sequence is 15 residues long. V gave up 0 bases and J gave up 5 bases, with 13 bases separating them. CDR1 is LNHNV, CDR2 YYDKDF, per germline (reference sequence). The CDR3 region is CATSRDNRGMETQYF. As DNA, the CDR3 is TGTGCCACCAGCAGAGATAATAGGGGAATGGAGACCCAGTACTTC.

The V gene is TRBV29-1, the J gene TRBJ1-3; D is unclear. V was pared by 1 base and J by 4 bases, with 8 bases between. CDR3 size: 13 residues. Germline CDR1 is SQVTM and CDR2 is ANQGSEA. The CDR3 spells CSVEASVGNTIYF. The CDR3 bases are TGCAGCGTTGAAGCGTCCGTCGGAAACACCATATATTTT. Supplemented by reference TRBV29-1 and TRBJ1-3, the full variable domain reads SAVISQKPSRDICQRGTSLTIQCQVDSQVTMMFWYRQQPGQSLTLIATANQGSEATYESGFVIDKFPISRPNLTFSTLTVSNMSPEDSSIYLCSVEASVGNTIYFGEGSWLTVV.

This chain links TRBV7-2 with TRBJ1-4; 8 nucleotides match TRBD1. Germline V gene sequence: CDR1 SGHTA, CDR2 FQGNSA. This CDR3 contains 16 residues. With V trimmed by 1 base and J by 8 bases, 9 bases remained unmatched. CDR3 amino acids: CASSLGTGRWNEKLFF. CDR3 DNA sequence: TGTGCCAGCAGCTTAGGGACAGGGCGGTGGAACGAAAAACTGTTTTTT.

The gene calls are TRBV11-2 and TRBJ2-1, with 10 nucleotides matching TRBD2. This CDR3 is built from 16 residues. Trimming at V came to 5 bases and at J to 4 bases, leaving 8 bases not matched to a gene. The germline V gene has CDR1 SGHAT and CDR2 FQNNGV. CDR3 protein: CASSLNPSGGYNEQFF. The CDR3 DNA follows: TGTGCCAGCAGCCTAAACCCTAGCGGGGGTTACAATGAGCAGTTCTTC.

The chain has TRBV30 and TRBJ2-5; D gene uncertain. Germline-derived CDR1 and CDR2 are GTSNPN and SVGIG (reference sequence). V was pared by 0 bases and J by 2 bases, with 4 bases between. This CDR3 region has 12 residues. CDR3 sequence reads: CAWSVAQETQYF. CDR3 DNA: TGTGCCTGGAGTGTAGCGCAAGAGACCCAGTACTTC.

This clone showed up just once. The chain employs TRBV28 and TRBJ2-4, with TRBD2 matching 9 bases. Germline CDR1 is MDHEN and CDR2 is SYDVKM. V shed 5 bases, J shed 1 base, and the junction held 9 bases outside the gene matches. The CDR3 has 17 amino acids. In DNA, the CDR3 is TGTGCCAGCAGTCCTTTAGCGGGGGCCGGGGCCAAAAACATTCAGTACTTC. Translated: CASSPLAGAGAKNIQYF.